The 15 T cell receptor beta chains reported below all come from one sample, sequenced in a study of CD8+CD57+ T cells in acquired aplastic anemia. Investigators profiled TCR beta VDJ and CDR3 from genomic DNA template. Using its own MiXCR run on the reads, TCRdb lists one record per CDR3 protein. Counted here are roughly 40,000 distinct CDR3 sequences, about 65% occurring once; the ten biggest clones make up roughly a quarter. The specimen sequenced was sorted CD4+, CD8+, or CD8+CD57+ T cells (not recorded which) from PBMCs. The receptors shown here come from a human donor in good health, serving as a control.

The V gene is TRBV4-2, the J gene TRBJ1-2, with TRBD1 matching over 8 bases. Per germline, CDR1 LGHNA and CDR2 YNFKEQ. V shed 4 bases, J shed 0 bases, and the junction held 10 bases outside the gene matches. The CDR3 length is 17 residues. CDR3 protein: CASSLGPGGLANYGYTF. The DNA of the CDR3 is TGTGCCAGCAGCCTTGGTCCAGGGGGCTTAGCTAACTATGGCTACACCTTC.

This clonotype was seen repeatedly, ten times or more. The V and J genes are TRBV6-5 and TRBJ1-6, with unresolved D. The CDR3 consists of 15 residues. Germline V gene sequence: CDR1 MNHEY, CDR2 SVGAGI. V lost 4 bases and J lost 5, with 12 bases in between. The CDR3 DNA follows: TGTGCCAGCAGTTTCACCGGACTGGATAATTCACCCCTCCACTTT. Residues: CASSFTGLDNSPLHF.

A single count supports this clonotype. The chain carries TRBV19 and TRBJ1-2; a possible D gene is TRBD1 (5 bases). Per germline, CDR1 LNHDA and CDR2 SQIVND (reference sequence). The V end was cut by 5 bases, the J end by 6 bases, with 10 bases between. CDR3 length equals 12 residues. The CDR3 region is CASSVDSHGYTF. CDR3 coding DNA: TGTGCCAGTAGTGTCGACAGTCATGGCTACACCTTC. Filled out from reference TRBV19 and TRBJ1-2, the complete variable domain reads DGGITQSPKYLFRKEGQNVTLSCEQNLNHDAMYWYRQDPGQGLRLIYYSQIVNDFQKGDIAEGYSVSREKKESFPLTVTSAQKNPTAFYLCASSVDSHGYTFGSGTRLTVV.

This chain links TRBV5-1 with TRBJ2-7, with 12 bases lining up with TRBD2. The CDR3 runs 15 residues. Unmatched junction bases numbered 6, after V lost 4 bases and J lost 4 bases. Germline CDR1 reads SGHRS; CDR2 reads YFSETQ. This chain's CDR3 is CASSTGLAGRYEQYF. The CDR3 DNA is TGCGCCAGCAGCACCGGACTAGCGGGAAGGTACGAGCAGTACTTC.

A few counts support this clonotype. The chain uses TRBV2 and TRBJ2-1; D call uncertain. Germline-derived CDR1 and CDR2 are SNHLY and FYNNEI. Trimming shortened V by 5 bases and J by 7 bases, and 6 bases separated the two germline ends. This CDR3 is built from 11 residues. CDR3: CASSLGNEQFF. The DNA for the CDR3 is TGTGCCAGCAGTTTAGGGAATGAGCAGTTCTTC.

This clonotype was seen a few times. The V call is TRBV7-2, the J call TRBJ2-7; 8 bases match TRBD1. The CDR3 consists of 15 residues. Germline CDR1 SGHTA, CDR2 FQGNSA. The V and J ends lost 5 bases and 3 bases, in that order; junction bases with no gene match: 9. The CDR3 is CASSRPAGTGYEQYF. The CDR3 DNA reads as TGTGCCAGCAGCCGCCCCGCCGGGACAGGCTACGAGCAGTACTTC.

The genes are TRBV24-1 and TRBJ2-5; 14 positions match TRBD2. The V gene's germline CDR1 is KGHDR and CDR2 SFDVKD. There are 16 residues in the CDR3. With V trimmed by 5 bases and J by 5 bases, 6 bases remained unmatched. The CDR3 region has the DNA TGTGCCACCAGTGTGACTAGCGGGAGGGATTGGGAGACCCAGTACTTC. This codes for CATSVTSGRDWETQYF.

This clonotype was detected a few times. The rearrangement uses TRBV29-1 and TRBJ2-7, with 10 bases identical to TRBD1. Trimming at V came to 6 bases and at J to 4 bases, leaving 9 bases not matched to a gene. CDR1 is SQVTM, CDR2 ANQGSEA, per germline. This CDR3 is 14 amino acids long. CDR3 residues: CSVQAGTGAYEQYF. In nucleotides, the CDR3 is TGCAGCGTCCAGGCCGGGACAGGGGCTTACGAGCAGTACTTC.

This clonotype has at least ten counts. CDR3: CASSLSGQGSSYNSPLHF. CDR3 DNA: TGCGCCAGCAGCCTATCCGGACAGGGGAGCTCCTATAATTCACCCCTCCACTTT. This sequence joins TRBV5-1 and TRBJ1-6, with TRBD1 identical over 9 bases. Trimming cost V 4 bases and J 0 bases; bases outside gene matches: 8. This CDR3 is built from 18 residues. Germline V gives CDR1 SGHRS, CDR2 YFSETQ.

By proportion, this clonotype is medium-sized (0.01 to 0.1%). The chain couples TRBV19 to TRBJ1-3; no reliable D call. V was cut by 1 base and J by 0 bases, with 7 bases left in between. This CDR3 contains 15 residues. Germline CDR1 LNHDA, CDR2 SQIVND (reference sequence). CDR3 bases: TGTGCCAGTAGTATAGGAGGCCGCTCTGGAAACACCATATATTTT. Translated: CASSIGGRSGNTIYF.

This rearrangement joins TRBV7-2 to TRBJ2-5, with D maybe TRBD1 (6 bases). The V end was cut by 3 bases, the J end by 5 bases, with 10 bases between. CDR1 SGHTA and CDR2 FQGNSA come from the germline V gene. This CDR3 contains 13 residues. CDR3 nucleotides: TGTGCCAGCAGCTTTTGGGGGCCGGAGACCCAGTACTTC. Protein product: CASSFWGPETQYF.

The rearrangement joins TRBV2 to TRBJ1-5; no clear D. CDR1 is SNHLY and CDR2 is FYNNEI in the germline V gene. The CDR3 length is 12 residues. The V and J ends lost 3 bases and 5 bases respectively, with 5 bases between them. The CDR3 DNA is TGTGCCAGCAGTGAGTTCGATCAGCCCCAGCATTTT. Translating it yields CASSEFDQPQHF.

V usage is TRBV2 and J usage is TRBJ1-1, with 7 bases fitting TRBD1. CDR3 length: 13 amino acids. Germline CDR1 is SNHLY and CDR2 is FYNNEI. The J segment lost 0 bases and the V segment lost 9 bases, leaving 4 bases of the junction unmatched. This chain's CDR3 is CARGDSMNTEAFF. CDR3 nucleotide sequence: TGTGCCAGGGGGGACAGTATGAACACTGAAGCTTTCTTT.

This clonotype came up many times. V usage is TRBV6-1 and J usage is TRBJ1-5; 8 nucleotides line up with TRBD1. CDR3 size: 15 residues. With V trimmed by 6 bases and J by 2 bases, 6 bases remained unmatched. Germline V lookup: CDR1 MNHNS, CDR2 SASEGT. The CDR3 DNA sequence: TGTGCCAGCAGCTCGGACAGGGTTGGCAATCAGCCCCAGCATTTT. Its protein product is CASSSDRVGNQPQHF.

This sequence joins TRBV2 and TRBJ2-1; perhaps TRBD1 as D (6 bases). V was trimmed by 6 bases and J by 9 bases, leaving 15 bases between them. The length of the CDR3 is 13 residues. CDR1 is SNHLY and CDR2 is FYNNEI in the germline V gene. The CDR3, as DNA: TGTGCCAGCAGCCTCAGGACAGTAACTGAGCAGTTCTTC. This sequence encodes CASSLRTVTEQFF.